Listed below are T cell receptor beta chains from one sample, sequenced in a study of cytomegalovirus exposure and HLA in healthy donors. TCRdb's copy holds only in-frame clones and misses some; the assay was immunoSEQ multiplex PCR. Among around 62,000 clones listed, less than 80% were seen once. Sequenced: PBMCs. The receptor source for this set is a man aged 60 to 69 in good health and CMV-seropositive. Both conserved end residues are trimmed from each CDR3.

V	J	CDR3
TRBV6-1	TRBJ1-3	ASSEPYGLLGNTIY
TRBV5-1	TRBJ1-4	ASSLPGSDEKLF
TRBV11-2	TRBJ1-6	ASSFSSYNSPLH
TRBV5-1	TRBJ2-5	ASSLGTGLGVKTQY
TRBV18	TRBJ2-1	ASSPQLAGGRRSSYNEQF
TRBV9	TRBJ1-2	ASNSGTADNYGYT
TRBV7-9	TRBJ1-1	SSSFTLGAEIGNTEAF
TRBV19	TRBJ2-7	ASSLSSRREQY
TRBV6-5	TRBJ1-2	ASSRGVNYGYT
TRBV6-6	TRBJ2-2	ASGLALANTGELF
TRBV4-1	TRBJ2-2	ASSQPLGSIAGELF
TRBV14	TRBJ2-1	ASRSSGLLAAEVSSYNEQF
TRBV5-8	TRBJ1-3	ASSLAGGWRNTIY
TRBV6-4	TRBJ1-1	ASSDSGGQGYTEAF
TRBV10-3	TRBJ1-2	AISEATGEGYT
TRBV11-3	TRBJ2-5	ASSTPRTARRETQY
TRBV4-2	TRBJ1-5	ASSQDFNGQGPYPQH
TRBV6-5	TRBJ2-7	ASSYGTVYEQY
TRBV10-2	TRBJ2-1	ASLNGGAYNEQF
TRBV6-1	TRBJ2-1	ASSEAPRPDNEQF
TRBV11-2	TRBJ1-1	ASSFPRQNTEAF
TRBV9	TRBJ2-2	ASSAPGLANTGELF
TRBV5-1	TRBJ1-4	ASSSQPAQTGFKNEKLF
TRBV10-3	TRBJ2-5	AISEPKAGTKETQY
TRBV28	TRBJ1-6	ASSFGQGNSPLH
TRBV29-1	TRBJ2-3	SVSWPQQY
TRBV6-6	TRBJ1-3	ASQQGARGNTIY
TRBV27	TRBJ1-2	ASSFRQNYGYT
TRBV7-9	TRBJ1-1	ASSGSRRRGDTEAF
TRBV9	TRBJ2-1	ASSVSLAEYNEQF
TRBV10-3	TRBJ1-1	AISGQQVAEAF
TRBV2	TRBJ1-1	ASSEVGGRTEAF
TRBV6-5	TRBJ2-1	ASRLGHEQF
TRBV11-2	TRBJ2-3	ASSAGTSGRGSTQY
TRBV11-3	TRBJ2-4	ASSLIHAGEWPKNIQY
TRBV19	TRBJ2-2	ASSSQRGVTGELF
TRBV27	TRBJ1-1	ASRDSSNTEAF
TRBV27	TRBJ2-1	ASSLGSAAAPISYNEQF
TRBV9	TRBJ2-1	ASSPGRDRGRDNEQF
TRBV7-6	TRBJ1-2	ASSFGTGLDGYT
TRBV6-5	TRBJ1-1	ASRHGQRKTEAF